This T cell receptor (beta chain) stems from a study of blood T cell repertoires in COVID-19. TCRdb keeps only in-frame clones here, not all; method: immunoSEQ multiplex PCR. The sample shows about 28,000 clones, 85% to 95% of them seen only once. The CDR3 sequence is 14 residues long. V lost 7 bases and J lost 3, with 16 bases in between. Germline-derived CDR1 and CDR2 are MDHEN and SYDVKM. A few counts support this clone. The rearrangement joins TRBV28 to TRBJ2-7, with D possibly being TRBD1 (5 bases). The receptor was derived from a woman aged 65 to 85 with COVID-19, enrolled during active disease. The sequencing input was peripheral blood. For the CDR3, the DNA is TGTGCCAGCAACAAGACCCCAGGGTACTACGAGCAGTACTTC. Residues: CASNKTPGYYEQYF.